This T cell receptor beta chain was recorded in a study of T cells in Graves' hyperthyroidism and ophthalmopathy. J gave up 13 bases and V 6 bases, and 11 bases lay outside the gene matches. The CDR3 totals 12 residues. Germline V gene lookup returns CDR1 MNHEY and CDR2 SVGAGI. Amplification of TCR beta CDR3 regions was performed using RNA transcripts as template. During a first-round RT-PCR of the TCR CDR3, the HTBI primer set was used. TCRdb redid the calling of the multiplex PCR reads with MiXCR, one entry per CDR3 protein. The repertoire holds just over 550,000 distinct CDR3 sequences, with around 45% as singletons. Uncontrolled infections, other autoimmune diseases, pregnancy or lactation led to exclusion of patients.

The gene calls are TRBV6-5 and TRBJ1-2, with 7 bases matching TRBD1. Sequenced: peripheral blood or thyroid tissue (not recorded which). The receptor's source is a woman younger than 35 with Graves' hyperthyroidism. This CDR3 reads CASSSTGIGPTF. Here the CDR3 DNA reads TGTGCCAGCAGCTCGACAGGGATAGGGCCCACCTTC.